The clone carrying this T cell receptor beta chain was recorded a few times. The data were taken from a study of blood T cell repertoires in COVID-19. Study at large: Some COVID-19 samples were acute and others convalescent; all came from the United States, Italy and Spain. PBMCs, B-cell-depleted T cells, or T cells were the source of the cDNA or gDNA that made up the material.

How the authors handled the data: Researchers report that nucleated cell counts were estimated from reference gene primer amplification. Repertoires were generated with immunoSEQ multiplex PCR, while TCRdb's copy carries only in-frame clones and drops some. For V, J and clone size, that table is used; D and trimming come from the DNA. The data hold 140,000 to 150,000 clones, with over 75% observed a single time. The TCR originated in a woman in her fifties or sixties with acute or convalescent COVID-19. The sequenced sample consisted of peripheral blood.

The CDR3 DNA sequence: TGCAGCGCCTATGGGTTGAAGACTAGCGGGAACGAGCAGTACTTC. The encoded protein is CSAYGLKTSGNEQYF. This chain links TRBV29-1 with TRBJ2-7; the match to TRBD2 covers 11 bases. This CDR3 is 15 amino acids long. Per germline, CDR1 SQVTM and CDR2 ANQGSEA. Trimming cost V 7 bases and J 5 bases; bases outside gene matches: 13.